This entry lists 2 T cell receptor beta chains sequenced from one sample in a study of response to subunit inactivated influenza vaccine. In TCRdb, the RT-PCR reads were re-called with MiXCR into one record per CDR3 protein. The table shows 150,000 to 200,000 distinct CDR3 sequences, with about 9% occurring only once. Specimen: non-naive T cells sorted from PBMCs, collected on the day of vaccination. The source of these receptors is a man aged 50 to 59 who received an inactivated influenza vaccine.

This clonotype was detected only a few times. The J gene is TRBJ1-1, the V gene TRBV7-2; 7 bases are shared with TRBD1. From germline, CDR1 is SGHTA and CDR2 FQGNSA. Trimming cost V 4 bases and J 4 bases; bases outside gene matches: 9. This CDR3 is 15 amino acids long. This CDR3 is CASSWDTGATTEAFF. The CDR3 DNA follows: TGTGCCAGCAGCTGGGATACAGGGGCGACCACTGAAGCTTTCTTT.

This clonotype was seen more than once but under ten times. Here the CDR3 DNA reads TGTGCCAACTCGGACAGGGTGAACACTGAAGCTTTCTTT. Encoded protein: CANSDRVNTEAFF. This sequence joins TRBV2 and TRBJ1-1; 8 positions agree with TRBD1. Germline CDR1 and CDR2: SNHLY and FYNNEI. This CDR3 comprises 13 residues. V was clipped by 10 bases and J by 0 bases; unmatched bases: 4. The variable domain in full, completed from reference TRBV2 and TRBJ1-1, reads EPEVTQTPSHQVTQMGQEVILRCVPISNHLYFYWYRQILGQKVEFLVSFYNNEISEKSEIFDDQFSVERPDGSNFTLKIRSTKLEDSAMYFCANSDRVNTEAFFGQGTRLTVV.